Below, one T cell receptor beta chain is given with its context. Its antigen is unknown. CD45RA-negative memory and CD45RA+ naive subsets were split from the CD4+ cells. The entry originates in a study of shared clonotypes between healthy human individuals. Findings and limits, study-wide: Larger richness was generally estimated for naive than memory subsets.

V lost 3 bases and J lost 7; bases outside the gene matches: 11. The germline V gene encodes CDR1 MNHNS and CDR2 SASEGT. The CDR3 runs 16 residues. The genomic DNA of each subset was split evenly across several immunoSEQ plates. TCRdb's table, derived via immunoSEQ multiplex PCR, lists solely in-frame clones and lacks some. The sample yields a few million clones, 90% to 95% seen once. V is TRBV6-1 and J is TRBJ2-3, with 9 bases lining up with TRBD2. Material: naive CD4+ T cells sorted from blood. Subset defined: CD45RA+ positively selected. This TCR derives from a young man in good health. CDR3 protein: CASSDGSGSGVNTQYF. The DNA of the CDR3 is TGTGCCAGCAGTGATGGTAGCGGGAGTGGGGTCAATACGCAGTATTTT.